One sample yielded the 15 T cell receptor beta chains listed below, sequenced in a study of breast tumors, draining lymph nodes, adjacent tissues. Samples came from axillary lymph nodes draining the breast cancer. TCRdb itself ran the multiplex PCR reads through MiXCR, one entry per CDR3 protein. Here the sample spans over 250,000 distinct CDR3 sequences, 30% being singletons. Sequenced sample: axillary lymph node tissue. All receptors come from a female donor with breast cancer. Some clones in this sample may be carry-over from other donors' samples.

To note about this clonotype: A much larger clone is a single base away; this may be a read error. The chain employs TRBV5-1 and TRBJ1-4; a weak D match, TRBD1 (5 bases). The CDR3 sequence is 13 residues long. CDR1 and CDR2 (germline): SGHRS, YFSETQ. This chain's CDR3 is CASSLGVNENLFF. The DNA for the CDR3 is TGCGCCAGCAGCTTAGGGGTGAATGAAAACCTGTTTTTT. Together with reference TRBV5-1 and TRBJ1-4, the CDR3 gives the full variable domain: KAGVTQTPRYLIKTRGQQVTLSCSPISGHRSVSWYQQTPGQGLQFLFEYFSETQRNKGNFPGRFSGRQFSNSRSEMNVSTLELGDSALYLCASSLGVNENLFFGSGTQLSVL.

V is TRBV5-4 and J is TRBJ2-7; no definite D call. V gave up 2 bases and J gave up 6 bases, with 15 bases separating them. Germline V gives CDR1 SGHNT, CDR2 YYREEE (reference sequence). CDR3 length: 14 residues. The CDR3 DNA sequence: TGTGCCAGCAGCTTTCTTGACTCCCCGAGCGAGCAGTACTTC. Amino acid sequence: CASSFLDSPSEQYF.

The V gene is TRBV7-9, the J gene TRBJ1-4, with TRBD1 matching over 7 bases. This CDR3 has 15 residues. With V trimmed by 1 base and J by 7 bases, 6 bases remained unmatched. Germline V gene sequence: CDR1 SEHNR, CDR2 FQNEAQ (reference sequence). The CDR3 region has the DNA TGTGCCAGCAGCTTAGGACAGGGATTGGGTGAAAAACTGTTTTTT. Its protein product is CASSLGQGLGEKLFF.

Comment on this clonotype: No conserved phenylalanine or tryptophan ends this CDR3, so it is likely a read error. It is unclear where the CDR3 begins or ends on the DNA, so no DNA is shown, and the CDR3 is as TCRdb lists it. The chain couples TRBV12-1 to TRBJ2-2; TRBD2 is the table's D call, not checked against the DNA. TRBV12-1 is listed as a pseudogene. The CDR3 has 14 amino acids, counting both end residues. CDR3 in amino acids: CASSSGTVGGELFL.

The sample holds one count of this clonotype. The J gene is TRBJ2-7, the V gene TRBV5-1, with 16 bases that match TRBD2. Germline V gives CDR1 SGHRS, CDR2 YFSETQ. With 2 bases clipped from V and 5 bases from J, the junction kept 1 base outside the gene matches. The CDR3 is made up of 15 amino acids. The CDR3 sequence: CASSFGTSGRDEQYF. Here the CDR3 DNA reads TGCGCCAGCAGCTTCGGGACTAGCGGGAGGGACGAGCAGTACTTC.

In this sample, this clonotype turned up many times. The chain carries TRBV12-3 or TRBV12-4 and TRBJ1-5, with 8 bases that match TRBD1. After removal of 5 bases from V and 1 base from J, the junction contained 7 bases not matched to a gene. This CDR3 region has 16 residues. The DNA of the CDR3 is TGTGCCAGCAGTCACACAGGGGGGAGAAGCAATCAGCCCCAGCATTTT. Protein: CASSHTGGRSNQPQHF.

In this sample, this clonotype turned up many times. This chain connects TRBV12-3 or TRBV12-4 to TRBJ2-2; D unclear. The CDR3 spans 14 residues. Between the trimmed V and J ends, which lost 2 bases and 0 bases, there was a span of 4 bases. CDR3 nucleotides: TGTGCCAGCAGTTTATACGCGAACACCGGGGAGCTGTTTTTT. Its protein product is CASSLYANTGELFF.

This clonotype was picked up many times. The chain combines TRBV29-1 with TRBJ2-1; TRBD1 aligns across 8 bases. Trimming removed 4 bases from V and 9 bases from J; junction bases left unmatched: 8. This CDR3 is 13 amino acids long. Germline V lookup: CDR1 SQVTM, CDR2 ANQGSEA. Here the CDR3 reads CSVVGTGLSEQFF. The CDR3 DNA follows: TGCAGCGTTGTGGGGACAGGCCTTTCTGAGCAGTTCTTC.

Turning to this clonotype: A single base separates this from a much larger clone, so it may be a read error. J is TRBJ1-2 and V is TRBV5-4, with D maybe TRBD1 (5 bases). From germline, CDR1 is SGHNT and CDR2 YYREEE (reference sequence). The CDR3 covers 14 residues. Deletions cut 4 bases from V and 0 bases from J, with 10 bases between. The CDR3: CASSTRGSNYGYTF. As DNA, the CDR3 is TGTGCCAGCAGCACCCGGGGGTCTAACTATGGCTACACCTTC.

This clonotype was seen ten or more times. The CDR3 loop is CASRRRRTSSYEQYF. The CDR3 DNA sequence: TGTGCCAGCCGGAGGAGGCGTACGAGCTCCTACGAGCAGTACTTC. V gene TRBV5-6 combines with J gene TRBJ2-7, with D maybe TRBD2 (5 bases). This CDR3 contains 15 residues. Deletions cut 7 bases from V and 0 bases from J, with 17 bases between. Germline V gene data show CDR1 as SGHDT and CDR2 as YYEEEE.

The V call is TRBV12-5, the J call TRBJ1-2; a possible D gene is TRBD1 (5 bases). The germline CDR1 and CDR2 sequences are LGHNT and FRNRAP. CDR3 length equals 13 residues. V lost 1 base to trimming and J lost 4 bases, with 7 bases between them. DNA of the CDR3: TGTGCTAGTGGTTTGGAACAGGCCTATGGCTACACCTTC. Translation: CASGLEQAYGYTF.

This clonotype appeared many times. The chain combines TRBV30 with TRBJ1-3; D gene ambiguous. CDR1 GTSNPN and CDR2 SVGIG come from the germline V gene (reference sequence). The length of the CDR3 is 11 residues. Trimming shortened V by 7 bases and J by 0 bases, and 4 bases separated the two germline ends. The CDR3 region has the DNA TGTGCCTCGGCCTCTGGAAACACCATATATTTT. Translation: CASASGNTIYF.

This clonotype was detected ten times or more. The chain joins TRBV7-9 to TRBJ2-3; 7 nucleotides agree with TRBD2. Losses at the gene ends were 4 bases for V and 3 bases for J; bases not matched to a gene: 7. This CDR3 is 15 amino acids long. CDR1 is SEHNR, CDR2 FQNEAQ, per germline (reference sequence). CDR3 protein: CASSSQGGLTDTQYF. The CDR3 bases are TGTGCCAGCAGCTCCCAGGGAGGGCTTACAGATACGCAGTATTTT.

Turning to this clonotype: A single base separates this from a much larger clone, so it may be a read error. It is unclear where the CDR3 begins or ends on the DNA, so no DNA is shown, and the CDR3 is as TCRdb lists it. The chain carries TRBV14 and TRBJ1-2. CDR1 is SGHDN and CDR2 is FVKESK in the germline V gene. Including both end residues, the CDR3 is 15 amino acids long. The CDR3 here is CASSRDSTVGYGSTF.

CDR3 in amino acids: CAISERSEGGYTF. CDR3 in DNA: TGTGCCATCAGTGAGAGATCCGAAGGAGGCTACACCTTC. The chain joins TRBV10-3 to TRBJ1-2; unclear D gene. CDR1 and CDR2 (germline): ENHRY, SYGVKD. This CDR3 contains 13 residues. V was pared by 2 bases and J by 8 bases, with 12 bases between.